A single sample is the source of the 25 T cell receptor beta chains below, sequenced in a study of metastatic and nonmetastatic thyroid tumors (TCRdb year 2020). Before undergoing thyroid surgery, none of the patients had been given any kind of treatment. Preparation of the library involved PCR. Sequencing used an Illumina HiSeq 4000. TCRdb passed the public sequencing reads through fastp at Q25 and MiXCR, retaining productive beta sequences. The sample table holds 25,000 to 35,000 clones, of which around a sixth were seen once. Roughly 4.2% of the sample is held by the ten biggest clonotypes. The source material was blood. The receptor set was obtained from a female donor with papillary thyroid cancer or a benign thyroid nodule (not recorded which). Some clones in this sample may be carry-over from other donors' samples.

This clone is judged medium-sized (0.01 to 0.1%). J is TRBJ1-6 and V is TRBV20-1, with a tentative D call TRBD1 (5 bases). The ends were cut back, 0 bases at V and 0 bases at J, with 21 bases in the middle. This CDR3 comprises 20 residues. CDR1 DFQATT and CDR2 SNEGSKA come from the germline V gene (reference sequence). This CDR3 is CSARDLGGGRGNSYNSPLHF. The CDR3 region has the DNA TGCAGTGCTAGAGATCTGGGGGGTGGCCGTGGCAACTCCTATAATTCACCCCTCCACTTT.

Ten or more counts support this clone. The chain couples TRBV3-1 to TRBJ2-7; D is perhaps TRBD2 (5 bases). Germline-derived CDR1 and CDR2 are LGHDT and YNNKEL (reference sequence). V was cut by 2 bases and J by 3 bases, with 8 bases left in between. This CDR3 is built from 13 residues. The CDR3 sequence is CASSQPGYYEQYF. In DNA form, the CDR3 reads TGTGCCAGCAGCCAACCGGGATACTACGAGCAGTACTTC.

This clone was counted only a few times. The chain carries TRBV6-2 or TRBV6-3 and TRBJ2-2; no clear D gene. The germline gives CDR1 MNHEY, CDR2 SVGEGT. There are 15 residues in the CDR3. V shed 0 bases and J shed 2 bases, with 7 bases lying between them. In DNA, the CDR3 is TGTGCCAGCAGTTACTCCCCAGATAACACCGGGGAGCTGTTTTTT. This translates into CASSYSPDNTGELFF.

This clone was observed many times. This chain links TRBV9 with TRBJ1-6, with D tentatively TRBD1 (5 bases). The germline CDR1 and CDR2 sequences are SGDLS and YYNGEE. This CDR3 spans 14 amino acids. The ends were cut back, 6 bases at V and 10 bases at J, with 17 bases in the middle. The CDR3 sequence is CASNNPRVGSPLHF. As DNA, the CDR3 is TGTGCCAGCAACAATCCCAGGGTAGGCTCACCCCTCCACTTT.

This clone has a count of ten or more. This chain links TRBV5-1 with TRBJ2-1, with D possibly TRBD1 on 6 matching bases. Germline V CDR1 and CDR2: SGHRS, YFSETQ. Trimming removed 1 base at V and 6 bases at J, with 17 bases between. The CDR3 runs 16 residues. DNA of the CDR3: TGCGCCAGCAGCTTGCCCCGGGACATCCCCTCCAATGAGCAGTTCTTC. Its translation: CASSLPRDIPSNEQFF.

The sample holds many counts of this clone. The V and J genes are TRBV5-4 and TRBJ1-2, with 10 bases lining up with TRBD1. Unmatched junction bases numbered 7, after V lost 0 bases and J lost 8 bases. The CDR3 sequence is 15 residues long. The germline V gene has CDR1 SGHNT and CDR2 YYREEE (reference sequence). CDR3 sequence: CASSLEPGQGRGYTF. The DNA of the CDR3 is TGTGCCAGCAGCTTGGAACCGGGACAGGGGCGGGGCTACACCTTC.

The chain carries TRBV28 and TRBJ2-7, with D perhaps assigned TRBD1 or TRBD2 (5 bases each). This CDR3 spans 16 amino acids. With 5 bases removed from V and 2 bases from J, the gap between germline ends came to 19 bases. The germline V gene encodes CDR1 MDHEN and CDR2 SYDVKM. CDR3 DNA: TGTGCCAGCAGTAAAAGACCGGGACCCTTAACCTACGAGCAGTACTTC. Translating gives CASSKRPGPLTYEQYF.

As concerns this clone: At one end, the junction sequence differs from germline, possibly due to a read error. CDR3 bases: TGCGCCAGCAGCACTAGAGGGAGTGGGTACGATGAGCAGTTCTTC. Translated: CASSTRGSGYDEQFF. The chain recombines TRBV6-1 with TRBJ2-1, with D possibly TRBD2 on 5 matching bases. CDR1 and CDR2 (germline): MNHNS, SASEGT. The CDR3 is 15 residues long.

This clone was recorded many times. The chain uses TRBV19 and TRBJ1-2; TRBD1 is a possible D gene (6 bases). Germline V gives CDR1 LNHDA, CDR2 SQIVND (reference sequence). V lost 5 bases and J lost 4, with 14 bases in between. The CDR3 contains 14 residues. DNA of the CDR3: TGTGCCAGTAGTGCTCCCCGGGACACCTATGGCTACACCTTC. This translates into CASSAPRDTYGYTF.

This clone was detected once. This sequence joins TRBV7-7 and TRBJ2-2; maybe TRBD1 (5 bases). CDR3 length: 15 amino acids. V was shortened by 6 bases and J by 4 bases, with 15 bases between the two germline ends. Germline V gene data show CDR1 as SSHAT and CDR2 as FNYEAQ (reference sequence). CDR3 DNA: TGTGCCAGCAGGGAAATCGGCAGGGCCACCGGGGAGCTGTTTTTT. The encoded protein is CASREIGRATGELFF.

The chain is built from TRBV7-9 and TRBJ2-5; D not resolved. Trimming shortened V by 5 bases and J by 8 bases, and 18 bases separated the two germline ends. CDR3 size: 14 residues. Germline-derived CDR1 and CDR2 are SEHNR and FQNEAQ (reference sequence). CDR3 DNA sequence: TGTGCCAGCAGCCACCTCGTTGGGGAATATACCCAGTACTTC. This sequence encodes CASSHLVGEYTQYF.

With regard to this clone: Relative to the germline gene, one junction end is altered; a read error may explain this. The chain combines TRBV18 with TRBJ2-7; no clear D gene. In germline, CDR1 is KGHSH, CDR2 LQKENI. This CDR3 contains 13 residues. The CDR3 protein is CASSPRGLDDQYF. The DNA for the CDR3 is TGTGCCAGCTCACCACGAGGTCTCGACGATCAGTACTTC.

The V call is TRBV7-9, the J call TRBJ2-7, with TRBD1 matching over 8 bases. The length of the CDR3 is 13 residues. V lost 3 bases, J lost 6 bases, and 4 bases stayed unmatched. Germline V gives CDR1 SEHNR, CDR2 FQNEAQ (reference sequence). CDR3 nucleotide sequence: TGTGCCAGCAGCTTCGGACAGGGCAGCGAGCAGTACTTC. It is translated as CASSFGQGSEQYF.

The V and J genes are TRBV4-2 and TRBJ2-7; 10 nucleotides match TRBD2. CDR3 length: 16 residues. Losses at the gene ends were 0 bases for V and 0 bases for J; bases not matched to a gene: 2. CDR1 and CDR2 from the germline V gene are LGHNA and YNFKEQ. The chain's CDR3 is CASSQEPSGSSYEQYF. CDR3 nucleotides: TGTGCCAGCAGCCAAGAGCCTAGCGGGAGCTCCTACGAGCAGTACTTC.

This clone was found many times. V and J are TRBV4-1 and TRBJ1-4; TRBD1 is a possible D gene (5 bases). Germline assignment: CDR1 MGHRA and CDR2 YSYEKL. The CDR3 is 15 amino acids. Trimming cost V 0 bases and J 6 bases, with 11 bases left between them. The CDR3 loop is CASSQDPGGDEKLFF. The CDR3 bases are TGCGCCAGCAGCCAAGATCCGGGGGGTGATGAAAAACTGTTTTTT.

This chain uses TRBV30 with TRBJ2-5; weak D call: TRBD2 (6 bases). Per germline, CDR1 GTSNPN and CDR2 SVGIG (reference sequence). CDR3 size: 14 residues. V was cut by 1 base and J by 5 bases, with 14 bases left in between. This CDR3 is CAWSGAGAFETQYF. The DNA for the CDR3 is TGTGCCTGGAGTGGAGCGGGCGCTTTTGAGACCCAGTACTTC.

Ten or more counts support this clone. The rearrangement joins TRBV12-3 or TRBV12-4 to TRBJ1-1, with D tentatively TRBD1 (5 bases). V was pared by 6 bases and J by 6 bases, with 14 bases between. The CDR3 is 13 amino acids. Here the CDR3 DNA reads TGTGCCAGCAGACCCACGACAGTCCCTGAAGCTTTCTTT. Its translation is CASRPTTVPEAFF.

This clone was recorded at least ten times. This chain uses TRBV9 with TRBJ2-3; the match to TRBD2 covers 10 bases. With 4 bases clipped from V and 1 base from J, the junction kept 3 bases outside the gene matches. The CDR3 contains 15 residues. Germline-derived CDR1 and CDR2 are SGDLS and YYNGEE. The CDR3 protein is CASSQGTSGTDTQYF. CDR3 DNA: TGTGCCAGCAGCCAGGGGACTAGCGGCACAGATACGCAGTATTTT.

This clone was found many times. Other nucleotide sequences from this sample produce the same CDR3. The V and J genes are TRBV2 and TRBJ2-3; perhaps TRBD2 as D (6 bases). Trimming stripped 8 bases from V and 4 bases from J, with 16 bases between. Germline V CDR1 and CDR2: SNHLY, FYNNEI. There are 14 residues in the CDR3. The CDR3 reads CASLGGARADTQYF. The CDR3 DNA reads TGTGCCAGCCTCGGGGGAGCGAGAGCAGATACGCAGTATTTT.

This clone has at least ten counts. The chain joins TRBV2 to TRBJ2-1, with 7 bases that match TRBD1. V gave up 5 bases and J gave up 9 bases; unmatched junction bases: 10. Looked up from germline, CDR1 is SNHLY and CDR2 is FYNNEI. This CDR3 is built from 14 residues. This CDR3 is CASSSGTAYGEQFF. The CDR3 nucleotides are TGTGCCAGCAGTTCAGGGACAGCCTACGGTGAGCAGTTCTTC.

In this sample, this clone turned up many times. The J gene is TRBJ1-5, the V gene TRBV2; 7 bases are a match to TRBD1. This CDR3 is 16 amino acids long. Per germline, CDR1 SNHLY and CDR2 FYNNEI. V shed 0 bases, J shed 2 bases, and the junction held 4 bases outside the gene matches. CDR3 bases: TGTGCCAGCAGTGAAGCCCGCGACAGGGGCAATCAGCCCCAGCATTTT. Its translation is CASSEARDRGNQPQHF. The whole variable domain, remainder taken from reference TRBV2 and TRBJ1-5, is EPEVTQTPSHQVTQMGQEVILRCVPISNHLYFYWYRQILGQKVEFLVSFYNNEISEKSEIFDDQFSVERPDGSNFTLKIRSTKLEDSAMYFCASSEARDRGNQPQHFGDGTRLSIL.

This clone has just a few counts. This could be a read error, since a much larger clone is one nucleotide away. The same CDR3 is also encoded by other DNA sequences in this sample. The V call is TRBV3-1, the J call TRBJ1-1, with D unclear. Germline V lookup: CDR1 LGHDT, CDR2 YNNKEL (reference sequence). CDR3 length: 15 amino acids. The V and J ends lost 4 bases and 0 bases respectively, with 12 bases between them. The CDR3 sequence: CASSLARALNTEAFF. Written as DNA, the CDR3 is TGTGCCAGCAGCCTCGCAAGGGCCTTGAACACTGAAGCTTTCTTT. The full variable domain, completed using reference TRBV3-1 and TRBJ1-1, is DTAVSQTPKYLVTQMGNDKSIKCEQNLGHDTMYWYKQDSKKFLKIMFSYNNKELIINETVPNRFSPKSPDKAHLNLHINSLELGDSAVYFCASSLARALNTEAFFGQGTRLTVV.

The table lists this clone with many counts. This may stem from a read error, because a much larger clone lies one nucleotide away. Other DNA sequences from this sample encode an identical CDR3 as well. The J gene is TRBJ2-2, the V gene TRBV9; D may be TRBD1 or TRBD2 (6 bases each). CDR3 size: 17 residues. Germline V CDR1 and CDR2: SGDLS, YYNGEE. The CDR3 sequence: CASSMIRGDGLGGKLFF. CDR3 nucleotides: TGTGCCAGCAGCATGATCAGGGGAGATGGTCTAGGCGGGAAGCTGTTTTTT.

This clone was seen many times. The chain combines TRBV24-1 with TRBJ1-4; tentative D call: TRBD1 (6 bases). The CDR3 is made up of 14 amino acids. V lost 4 bases and J 7 bases, leaving 12 bases between the germline ends. Germline-derived CDR1 and CDR2 are KGHDR and SFDVKD. The CDR3 DNA follows: TGTGCCACCAGTGAGGGGGGCGCGGGTGAAAAACTGTTTTTT. Translated: CATSEGGAGEKLFF.

This clone was observed at least ten times. The rearrangement joins TRBV20-1 to TRBJ2-5; maybe TRBD1 (6 bases). V was trimmed by 0 bases and J by 4 bases, leaving 12 bases between them. Germline CDR1 reads DFQATT; CDR2 reads SNEGSKA (reference sequence). The CDR3 is 14 residues long. CDR3: CSARDPRTAETQYF. The CDR3 nucleotides read TGCAGTGCTAGAGATCCGAGGACAGCAGAGACCCAGTACTTC.